These 9 T cell receptor beta chains share one sample of origin, sequenced in a study of blood T cell repertoires in COVID-19. Here immunoSEQ multiplex PCR was the method, and the copy in TCRdb shows in-frame clones only, minus some. The table has 120,000 or so clones, around four fifths seen once. The sequenced sample was peripheral blood. Source of these receptors: a human donor in a cohort sampled during active COVID-19.

This clone appeared many times. CDR3 nucleotides: TGTGCCAGCTCACCATCACAGGGTGCGTACACTGAAGCTTTCTTT. This sequence encodes CASSPSQGAYTEAFF. The rearrangement links TRBV18 to TRBJ1-1, with a possible D match to TRBD1 (6 bases). V lost 2 bases to trimming and J lost 3 bases, with 13 bases between them. The CDR3 totals 15 residues. CDR1 is KGHSH, CDR2 LQKENI, per germline.

The chain employs TRBV5-1 and TRBJ2-1; 9 nucleotides match TRBD2. This CDR3 has 16 amino acids. The trim removed 0 bases at V and 4 bases at J, leaving 5 bases unmatched. Germline loops: CDR1 SGHRS, CDR2 YFSETQ. Here the CDR3 DNA reads TGCGCCAGCAGCTTGGGGGCTAGCGGGATATACAATGAGCAGTTCTTC. Amino acids: CASSLGASGIYNEQFF.

The CDR3 reads CASSLELAGGGTGELFF. CDR3 nucleotides: TGTGCCAGCAGCTTAGAACTAGCGGGAGGCGGCACCGGGGAGCTGTTTTTT. This sequence joins TRBV7-8 and TRBJ2-2, with 12 bases fitting TRBD2. Germline CDR1 is SGHVS and CDR2 is FQNEAQ. This CDR3 region has 17 residues. V lost 1 base to trimming and J lost 4 bases; unmatched junction nucleotides: 4.

The chain uses TRBV11-2 and TRBJ2-5; TRBD1 is a possible D gene (6 bases). Trimming took 5 bases from V and 2 from J, leaving 12 bases between them. CDR1 is SGHAT and CDR2 is FQNNGV in the germline V gene. CDR3 length: 14 residues. The CDR3: CASSRTVGQETQYF. Here the CDR3 DNA reads TGTGCCAGCAGCAGGACAGTGGGGCAAGAGACCCAGTACTTC.

The chain couples TRBV19 to TRBJ1-4, with D uncertain. Trimming removed 4 bases at V and 5 bases at J, with 8 bases between. This CDR3 region has 13 residues. Germline CDR1 LNHDA, CDR2 SQIVND (reference sequence). The CDR3 bases are TGTGCCAGTAGTACCGGGGAGAATGAAAAACTGTTTTTT. It translates to CASSTGENEKLFF.

This clone was seen more than once but under ten times. The V and J genes are TRBV18 and TRBJ2-7; 10 bases line up with TRBD2. Germline assignment: CDR1 KGHSH and CDR2 LQKENI. With 4 bases clipped from V and 2 bases from J, the junction kept 8 bases outside the gene matches. This CDR3 is 16 amino acids long. Here the CDR3 reads CASSLMASGSAYEQYF. Written as DNA, the CDR3 is TGTGCCAGCTCACTAATGGCTAGCGGGAGCGCCTACGAGCAGTACTTC.

This sequence joins TRBV19 and TRBJ2-7; 7 bases are shared with TRBD1. Germline-derived CDR1 and CDR2 are LNHDA and SQIVND (reference sequence). The CDR3 extends over 15 amino acids. V dropped 3 bases and J dropped 1; count of bases not matched to a gene: 6. CDR3 in amino acids: CASSIQQGESYEQYF. CDR3 coding DNA: TGTGCCAGTAGTATTCAGCAGGGGGAGTCCTACGAGCAGTACTTC. The variable domain in full, completed from reference TRBV19 and TRBJ2-7, reads DGGITQSPKYLFRKEGQNVTLSCEQNLNHDAMYWYRQDPGQGLRLIYYSQIVNDFQKGDIAEGYSVSREKKESFPLTVTSAQKNPTAFYLCASSIQQGESYEQYFGPGTRLTVT.

CDR3 amino acids: CASSLGLTLYAYNEQFF. CDR3 DNA: TGTGCCAGCAGCTTGGGACTTACACTATACGCCTACAATGAGCAGTTCTTC. V and J are TRBV7-9 and TRBJ2-1, with a weak D call TRBD2 (6 bases). CDR3 length: 17 residues. Trimming took off 3 bases at V and 2 bases at J, with 17 bases between the two ends. The germline CDR1 and CDR2 sequences are SEHNR and FQNEAQ (reference sequence).

The CDR3 DNA reads TGTGCCAGCTCAAATCAATACAATGAGCAGTTCTTC. This codes for CASSNQYNEQFF. The V call is TRBV18, the J call TRBJ2-1; no clear D. The V end lost 5 bases, the J end lost 4 bases, and 6 bases lay between the germline ends. CDR3 length: 12 residues. Per germline, CDR1 KGHSH and CDR2 LQKENI.